This TCR beta chain was sequenced during a study of cytomegalovirus exposure and HLA in healthy donors (dated by TCRdb to 2017 to 2019). With respect to the entire study: An earlier analysis of some 600 of the donors reported 250 to 300 Gb of sequence data and about 120 million unique TCR beta sequences obtained from approximately 180 million T cells. About 320 gigabases of sequencing data and 78 million or so unique TCR sequences were included in an early release covering roughly 600 HLA-typed donors. The genetic ancestry cluster associated with self-reported Caucasian donors included 80% to 90% of the 300 to 400 genotyped donors. Roughly five DR-DQ haplotypes were handled as single units for association and clustering because linkage in the cohort was strong. Across around 400 genotyped donors of the cohort, an average of 235,054 unique TCR beta nucleotide sequences per donor were sequenced, and roughly 18% of those sequences were non-productive. In addition to the first cohort of approximately 650 subjects, a separate validation cohort of some 120 different subjects was used. The aim of the study was to test whether cataloging public T cell receptors could identify signatures of past pathogen exposure. All discovery cohort repertoires had been generated using a single sequencing platform. The study profiled the T cell repertoires of some 610 subjects by immunosequencing and related them to cytomegalovirus serostatus. A later analysis re-analyzed previously published TCR beta repertoires from roughly 600 donors and added high-resolution HLA genotyping to study TCR occurrence patterns. The number of donors typed differed by locus, with 629-630 for A, B, C, DRB1 and DQB1, around 500 for DQA1, over 600 for DPA1, and approximately 470 for DPB1. The study combined high-throughput TCR immunosequencing, statistical association of individual TCRs with disease status, and machine learning to predict cytomegalovirus infection status. To decide whether each TCR beta V gene segment behaved as functional or pseudogenic, an earlier analysis of some 600 of the donors relied on high-throughput TCR beta sequencing. Genome-wide SNP genotypes for about 60% of the roughly 670 donors were used in a later genetic analysis, which treated that subset as a discovery cohort. Rather than using new phenotypic data, the later analysis identified candidate immune exposures from TCR beta sequences and from how often those sequences occurred across donors. Donor age, sex, ethnicity and CMV serostatus were collected together with the repertoire data. HLA typing covered class I and class II loci at four-digit resolution.

The cohort comprised around 700 healthy bone marrow donors. All cohort members were sampled while nominally healthy, although unrecorded immune exposures were likely present. The donor was CMV seropositive and belonged to the group of 250 to 350 seropositive cohort members. A peripheral blood sample was collected from each donor, and TCR beta sequencing was performed on peripheral blood mononuclear cells. Genomic DNA was extracted from the blood cell samples with the Qiagen DNeasy Blood Extraction Kit. Study-wide conclusions, independent of this receptor: A cluster of highly shared sequence variants was judged likely to represent a technical artifact of the sequencing pipeline. According to the authors, the approach could potentially be generalized to other disease states and immunological phenotypes. In a later analysis, several top co-occurrence clusters were reported to appear linked to parvovirus B19, influenza, CMV and Epstein-Barr virus. A later analysis associated about 17,000 TCR beta sequences with specific HLA alleles at a false discovery rate of 0.05. Because counts were too low, more than 15 rarely observed V segments, including chromosome 9 orphons, were excluded from the earlier analysis of fewer than 650 of the donors. An earlier analysis of approximately 540 of the donors showed that most TCR beta V segments appeared in productive rearrangements either about 87% or about 30% of the time, which broadly matched IMGT annotations. A later analysis found that TCR association rates varied across HLA loci, with DRB1 alleles showing the most associated TCRs and HLA-C alleles the fewest. Correlated functional status among segregating V segments might reflect linkage disequilibrium, but an unknown experimental factor could not be ruled out. Cytomegalovirus status was reported to be diagnosed by the classifier with high specificity and sensitivity in both the original and validation cohorts. The presence/absence analyses assumed that sequencing depth was roughly uniform across donors, and that assumption may not be true. A further reported finding was that TCR beta sequences accurately predicted the HLA-A and HLA-B alleles for most subjects in the first cohort. In a later genetic analysis, a missense DCLRE1C variant was associated with V-gene and J-gene trimming of TCR beta chains, and the association was replicated in an independent cohort. Because some donors lacked HLA typing at each locus, the association tests relied only on the typed subset. Immune exposure information for the cohort was limited to CMV serostatus. In this cohort, only TCR beta chains were sequenced, and detectable features were limited by the absence of alpha or paired-chain data. In vitro tests confirmed that a few of the cytomegalovirus-associated TCR beta chains recognize cytomegalovirus antigens. In the study, 150 to 200 TCR beta chains were listed as associated with cytomegalovirus. In a later analysis, most CMV-associated TCR beta chains were found to appear HLA-restricted, with HLA associations seemingly driven largely by CMV exposure. Most TCR sequences were observed very rarely across donors, whereas some public TCRs were present in many individuals. When HLA alleles, especially DR and DQ, strongly co-occurred, attributing TCR associations to individual alleles was difficult. Compared with equally common non-associated chains, HLA-associated TCR beta chains in a later analysis were more clonally expanded and had lower generation probabilities. According to a later genetic analysis, donors in an Asian-associated ancestry cluster had fewer N-insertions in productive TCRs than the approximately 700-donor mean.

This clone has a handful of counts. Its antigen target is currently unknown. Qualities for individual bases were not recorded, and no much larger clone is one base off. To prepare the library, the immunoSEQ multiplex PCR assay was applied. For the multiplex PCR, a mixture combining 60 forward primers for TCR Vbeta segments and 13 reverse primers for TCR Jbeta segments was used. Amplification of the CDR3 region of rearranged TCR beta genes was performed with a multiplex PCR assay on genomic DNA. The Illumina HiSeq System was used to sequence the amplified TCR beta libraries as 87-base-pair reads. In the original analysis: A later analysis counted approximately 84 million unique TCR beta chains across the 600 to 850 repertoires, and some 11 million of these chains were shared by at least two donors. Raw reads were error-corrected and collapsed into unique sequences with a nearest-neighbor algorithm that merged closely related sequences to remove PCR and sequencing errors. CDR3 sequences were aligned to IMGT reference sequences to assign V, D and J gene segments. For a sequence to be retained, a match of at least six nucleotides to both a V gene segment and a J gene segment was required. Rearrangements were classified as productive when the CDR3 lacked stop codons and remained in frame with V and J, and all other rearrangements were classified as non-productive. CDR3 was defined by IMGT convention, running from the second conserved V-encoded cysteine to the conserved J-encoded phenylalanine. Sequences without an unambiguous match to a single V gene segment were excluded from the earlier analysis of about 640 of the donors. In an earlier analysis of 587 of the donors, a V segment was called functional when productive rearrangements were above 56.7%, and segregating when the standard deviation between donors exceeded 5%. A statistical classification framework was developed to diagnose cytomegalovirus status using the catalog of TCR beta chain sequences. In a later analysis, V and J genes were assigned by comparing TCR nucleotide sequences against IMGT/GENE-DB human TR gene sequences. A later analysis assigned CDR3 sequences and most-parsimonious VDJ recombination scenarios with the TCRdist pipeline. In a later analysis, each TCR beta chain was defined by its CDR3 amino acid sequence together with its V-gene family, and reads lacking a unique V-gene family were excluded. In a later analysis, 450 to 600 highly shared, low-generation-probability nucleotide sequences were removed to address suspected cross-contamination and a sequencing artifact. In a later analysis, a clonal expansion index was calculated for each public chain from normalized within-repertoire ranks of inferred template counts. In a later analysis, generation probabilities were computed with a VDJ recombination model fitted to out-of-frame rearrangements, and the resulting probabilities were checked against IGoR. In a later analysis, hypergeometric tests were used to score TCR-TCR, TCR-HLA and TCR-CMV co-occurrence, with a repertoire-size bias correction applied to TCR pairs. To estimate false discovery rates, a later analysis permuted the HLA or CMV assignments 20 times. In a later analysis, co-occurring TCRs were grouped using DBSCAN, with TCRdist sequence similarity added in when clustering inside HLA-allele-positive subsets. Repertoires with fewer than 30,000 or more than 120,000 public chains were left out of co-occurrence clustering, as were several repertoires with anomalous nucleotide sharing. As stored in TCRdb, this immuneACCESS dataset retains in-frame rearrangements with V and J assigned. A fraction of the clones does not appear; measured against another copy, unresolved V genes explain less than half of the discrepancy, and the remainder lacks a known reason. That table furnishes V, J and clone size, whereas the DNA furnished D and trimming. This sample gives approximately 100,000 clones in total; around 84% of them show up just once. Of the sample, 4.1% is held by the ten largest clones.

The TCR was taken from a middle-aged woman in good health and CMV-seropositive. Input material: PBMCs.

The DNA sequence is TGTGCCAGCAGAGGACAGGGGGCCTACGAGCAGTACTTC. The translation is CASRGQGAYEQYF. Recombination linked TRBV2 to TRBJ2-7; TRBD1 fits 10 bases in the junction. V is trimmed back by 6 bases and J by 2 bases, and the junction contains 1 base that no gene match accounts for. The germline V gene encodes CDR1 SNHLY and CDR2 FYNNEI. The CDR3 sequence holds 13 residues, the cysteine and phenylalanine included. Of the read, only the CDR3 DNA is kept; its 39 bases are in frame from base 1.